A single sample is the source of the 22 T cell receptor beta chains below, sequenced in a study of blood T cell repertoires in COVID-19. The repertoire was sequenced with immunoSEQ multiplex PCR; TCRdb's copy has only in-frame clones and lacks some. The top ten clones hold around 9.8% of a sample with some 200,000 clones, about 85% of them seen once. Sequencing was done on a sample of peripheral blood. The receptors were gathered from an elderly woman with acute or convalescent COVID-19.

The rearrangement joins TRBV5-6 to TRBJ2-5; D is possibly TRBD2 (6 bases). Germline V gene lookup returns CDR1 SGHDT and CDR2 YYEEEE. V gave up 4 bases and J gave up 3 bases, with 16 bases separating them. The CDR3 runs to 15 residues. CDR3 bases: TGTGCCAGCAGCCGTCGGGACTTGGGGAAAGAGACCCAGTACTTC. Residues: CASSRRDLGKETQYF.

The V call is TRBV11-2, the J call TRBJ1-1; D possibly corresponds to TRBD1 (6 bases). Between the trimmed V and J ends, which lost 5 bases and 8 bases, there was a span of 15 bases. CDR3 length: 13 residues. Germline CDR1 reads SGHAT; CDR2 reads FQNNGV. The CDR3 sequence is CASSEQGGGEAFF. CDR3 nucleotide sequence: TGTGCCAGCAGCGAACAGGGCGGGGGAGAAGCTTTCTTT.

This clone was picked up a small number of times. This rearrangement joins TRBV6-1 to TRBJ1-1, with 7 bases aligning to TRBD1. V lost 8 bases, J lost 5 bases, and 11 bases stayed unmatched. Germline CDR1 and CDR2: MNHNS and SASEGT. The CDR3 length is 14 residues. This chain's CDR3 is CASSLWDRRTEAFF. The CDR3 DNA is TGTGCCAGCTCCCTTTGGGACAGACGGACTGAAGCTTTCTTT.

V usage is TRBV7-9 and J usage is TRBJ1-2; 10 bases map to TRBD1. This CDR3 is built from 14 residues. J was trimmed by 5 bases and V by 7 bases; bases with no gene match: 7. The germline V gene has CDR1 SEHNR and CDR2 FQNEAQ (reference sequence). CDR3 DNA: TGTGCCAGCACCGGGACAGGGGAGGGGTATGGCTACACCTTC. It encodes CASTGTGEGYGYTF.

The chain links TRBV4-1 to TRBJ1-5, with D possibly being TRBD1 (6 bases). The germline CDR1 and CDR2 sequences are MGHRA and YSYEKL. V lost 1 base and J 7 bases, leaving 14 bases between the germline ends. The CDR3 covers 15 residues. The CDR3 region is CASSQAPGDNQPQHF. The CDR3 DNA reads TGCGCCAGCAGCCAAGCGCCAGGGGATAACCAGCCCCAGCATTTT.

The V gene is TRBV2, the J gene TRBJ2-1; D is perhaps TRBD2 (6 bases). From germline, CDR1 is SNHLY and CDR2 FYNNEI. The CDR3 runs 18 residues. With 0 bases removed from V and 0 bases from J, the gap between germline ends came to 15 bases. The CDR3 loop is CASSEASGPLSSYNEQFF. CDR3 nucleotide sequence: TGTGCCAGCAGTGAAGCTAGCGGACCGCTCAGCTCCTACAATGAGCAGTTCTTC.

The genes are TRBV6-4 and TRBJ1-1; 7 nucleotides match TRBD1. J was trimmed by 1 base and V by 6 bases; bases with no gene match: 8. Germline assignment: CDR1 MRHNA and CDR2 SNTAGT. The length of the CDR3 is 15 residues. CDR3 sequence: CASRREGGPNTEAFF. The DNA for the CDR3 is TGTGCCAGCAGAAGAGAAGGGGGCCCGAACACTGAAGCTTTCTTT.

The chain recombines TRBV7-2 with TRBJ2-7; 9 bases fit TRBD1. CDR1 is SGHTA, CDR2 FQGNSA, per germline. The CDR3 has 15 residues. Losses at the gene ends were 1 base for V and 0 bases for J; bases not matched to a gene: 1. The CDR3 coding sequence is TGTGCCAGCAGCTTAGAGACAGGGGGCTCCTACGAGCAGTACTTC. Amino acids: CASSLETGGSYEQYF. The whole variable domain, remainder taken from reference TRBV7-2 and TRBJ2-7, is GAGVSQSPSNKVTEKGKDVELRCDPISGHTALYWYRQSLGQGLEFLIYFQGNSAPDKSGLPSDRFSAERTGGSVSTLTIQRTQQEDSAVYLCASSLETGGSYEQYFGPGTRLTVT.

About this clone itself: The junction departs from the called germline gene at one end, perhaps through a read error. V is TRBV9 and J is TRBJ2-7; 7 bases map to TRBD1. Germline V gives CDR1 SGDLS, CDR2 YYNGEE. This CDR3 has 16 amino acids. The CDR3 sequence is CASSSAVGRGSSEQYF. The CDR3, as DNA: TGTGCCAGCAGCTCAGCGGTCGGCAGGGGGTCCTCCGAGCAGTACTTC.

The chain employs TRBV4-2 and TRBJ1-2, with a tentative D call TRBD1 (5 bases). V gave up 0 bases and J gave up 0 bases, with 14 bases separating them. This CDR3 region has 17 residues. Per germline, CDR1 LGHNA and CDR2 YNFKEQ. Here the CDR3 DNA reads TGTGCCAGCAGCCAAGAGGGGTTTACAGGTCCTAACTATGGCTACACCTTC. This gives the protein CASSQEGFTGPNYGYTF.

The chain couples TRBV10-1 to TRBJ2-2, with 8 bases aligning to TRBD1. Germline V CDR1 and CDR2: WNHNN, SYGVQD (reference sequence). The J segment lost 2 bases and the V segment lost 6 bases, leaving 5 bases of the junction unmatched. The CDR3 is 15 amino acids. CDR3 protein: CASSARGRNTGELFF. For the CDR3, the DNA is TGCGCCAGCAGCGCCAGGGGGCGAAACACCGGGGAGCTGTTTTTT.

The V gene is TRBV7-6, the J gene TRBJ1-2; D is ambiguous. CDR1 and CDR2 from the germline V gene are SGHVS and FNYEAQ. Trimming shortened V by 5 bases and J by 0 bases, and 13 bases separated the two germline ends. The CDR3 is 15 residues long. CDR3 sequence reads: CASSPEVESNYGYTF. For the CDR3, the DNA is TGTGCCAGCAGCCCCGAGGTGGAATCTAACTATGGCTACACCTTC. The whole variable domain, remainder taken from reference TRBV7-6 and TRBJ1-2, is GAGVSQSPRYKVTKRGQDVALRCDPISGHVSLYWYRQALGQGPEFLTYFNYEAQQDKSGLPNDRFSAERPEGSISTLTIQRTEQRDSAMYRCASSPEVESNYGYTFGSGTRLTVV.

The rearrangement joins TRBV5-1 to TRBJ2-2, with a tentative D call TRBD1 (6 bases). The CDR3 is 17 amino acids. Looked up from germline, CDR1 is SGHRS and CDR2 is YFSETQ. The V end lost 3 bases, the J end lost 3 bases, and 18 bases lay between the germline ends. CDR3 loop: CASSSRGSQGDTGELFF. In nucleotides, the CDR3 is TGCGCCAGCAGCTCGAGGGGGAGCCAAGGGGACACCGGGGAGCTGTTTTTT.

The chain joins TRBV10-3 to TRBJ2-3; 9 nucleotides match TRBD1. V lost 8 bases, J lost 4 bases, and 4 bases stayed unmatched. The CDR3 has 13 amino acids. Germline V gene data show CDR1 as ENHRY and CDR2 as SYGVKD. In DNA, the CDR3 is TGTGCCATCCGGGACAGGGAAGCAGATACGCAGTATTTT. Protein: CAIRDREADTQYF.

In DNA, the CDR3 is TGCGCCAGCAGCTTGGATCTGAATGAGCAGTTCTTC. It specifies CASSLDLNEQFF. V usage is TRBV5-1 and J usage is TRBJ2-1, with unresolved D. The CDR3 extends over 12 amino acids. Trimming left V 0 bases short and J 7 bases short, with 5 bases between. CDR1 is SGHRS and CDR2 is YFSETQ in the germline V gene.

This chain connects TRBV3-1 (or the pseudogene TRBV3-2) to TRBJ2-2, with TRBD2 matching over 7 bases. With V trimmed by 5 bases and J by 4 bases, 10 bases remained unmatched. Germline-derived CDR1 and CDR2 are LGHDT and YNNKEL (reference sequence). The CDR3 length is 16 residues. The CDR3 DNA is TGTGCCAGCAGCAATCCCAGCGGGACGGGCACCGGGGAGCTGTTTTTT. Amino acids: CASSNPSGTGTGELFF.

The V and J genes are TRBV29-1 and TRBJ1-6, with 7 bases matching TRBD1. The germline CDR1 and CDR2 sequences are SQVTM and ANQGSEA. V lost 7 bases, J lost 10 bases, and 10 bases stayed unmatched. This CDR3 is 13 amino acids long. In nucleotides, the CDR3 is TGCAGCGCCGAAAGGAGGGGGCAGTCACCCCTCCACTTT. Its protein is CSAERRGQSPLHF.

This clone has only one observation. This sequence joins TRBV9 and TRBJ1-2, with 7 positions matching TRBD1. Trimming at V came to 0 bases and at J to 5 bases, leaving 7 bases not matched to a gene. The germline V gene has CDR1 SGDLS and CDR2 YYNGEE. The CDR3 runs 15 residues. The CDR3 reads CASSVETGPRYGYTF. The DNA for the CDR3 is TGTGCCAGCAGCGTAGAGACAGGGCCGAGGTATGGCTACACCTTC.

The chain joins TRBV19 to TRBJ2-7; tentatively, D is TRBD2 (6 bases). There are 12 residues in the CDR3. The ends were cut back, 4 bases at V and 2 bases at J, with 6 bases in the middle. Germline V gene data show CDR1 as LNHDA and CDR2 as SQIVND (reference sequence). The chain's CDR3 is CASSRGAYEQYF. The CDR3, as DNA: TGTGCCAGTAGTAGGGGGGCCTACGAGCAGTACTTC.

The chain combines TRBV30 with TRBJ2-5; 16 positions agree with TRBD2. Germline trimming cut 5 bases from V and 1 base from J; bases unmatched to any gene: 7. This CDR3 spans 17 amino acids. Germline CDR1 and CDR2: GTSNPN and SVGIG (reference sequence). CDR3 amino acids: CAWGTGTSGRGQETQYF. DNA for the CDR3: TGTGCCTGGGGGACGGGGACTAGCGGGAGGGGCCAAGAGACCCAGTACTTC.

The rearrangement uses TRBV27 and TRBJ1-1, with 9 bases lining up with TRBD1. V gave up 5 bases and J gave up 4 bases; unmatched junction bases: 2. CDR1 and CDR2 (germline): MNHEY, SMNVEV (reference sequence). The CDR3 has 13 amino acids. CDR3 residues: CASSGQGRTEAFF. The DNA for the CDR3 is TGTGCCAGCAGTGGACAGGGGCGCACTGAAGCTTTCTTT.

J is TRBJ1-2 and V is TRBV3-1 (or the pseudogene TRBV3-2), with a possible D match to TRBD1 (5 bases). Trimming cost V 3 bases and J 4 bases, with 12 bases left between them. CDR1 and CDR2 (germline): LGHDT, YNNKEL (reference sequence). The CDR3 spans 14 residues. The CDR3 spells CASSQEQALYGYTF. The CDR3 DNA follows: TGTGCCAGCAGCCAGGAACAGGCCCTCTATGGCTACACCTTC.